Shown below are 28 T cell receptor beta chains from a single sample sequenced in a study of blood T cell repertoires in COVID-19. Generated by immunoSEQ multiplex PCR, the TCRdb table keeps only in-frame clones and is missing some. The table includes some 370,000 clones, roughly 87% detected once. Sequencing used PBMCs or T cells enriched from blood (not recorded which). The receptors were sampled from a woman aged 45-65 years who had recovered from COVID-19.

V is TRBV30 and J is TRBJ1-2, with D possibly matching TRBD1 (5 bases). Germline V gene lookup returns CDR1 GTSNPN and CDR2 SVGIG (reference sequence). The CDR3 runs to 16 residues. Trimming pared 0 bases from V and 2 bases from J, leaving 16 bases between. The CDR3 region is CAWSVPGGVPNYGYTF. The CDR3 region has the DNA TGTGCCTGGAGTGTACCAGGAGGGGTCCCGAACTATGGCTACACCTTC.

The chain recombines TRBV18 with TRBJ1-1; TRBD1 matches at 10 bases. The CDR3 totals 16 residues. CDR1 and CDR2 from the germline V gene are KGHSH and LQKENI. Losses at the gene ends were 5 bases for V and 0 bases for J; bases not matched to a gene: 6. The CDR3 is CASSAGTGALNTEAFF. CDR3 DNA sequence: TGTGCCAGCTCAGCCGGGACAGGGGCCCTGAACACTGAAGCTTTCTTT.

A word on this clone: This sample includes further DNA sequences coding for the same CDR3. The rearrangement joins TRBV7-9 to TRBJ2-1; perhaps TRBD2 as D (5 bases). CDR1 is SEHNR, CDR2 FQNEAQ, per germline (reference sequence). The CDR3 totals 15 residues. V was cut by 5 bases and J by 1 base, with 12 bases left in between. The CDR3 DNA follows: TGTGCCAGCAGCCCGAGCGGAGCTTCCTACAATGAGCAGTTCTTC. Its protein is CASSPSGASYNEQFF.

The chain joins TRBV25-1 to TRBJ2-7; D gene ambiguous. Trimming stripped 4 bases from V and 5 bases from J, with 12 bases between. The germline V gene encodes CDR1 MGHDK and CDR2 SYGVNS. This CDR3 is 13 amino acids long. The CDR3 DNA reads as TGTGCCAGCAGTGCGGGTGAATGGGACGAGCAGTACTTC. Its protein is CASSAGEWDEQYF.

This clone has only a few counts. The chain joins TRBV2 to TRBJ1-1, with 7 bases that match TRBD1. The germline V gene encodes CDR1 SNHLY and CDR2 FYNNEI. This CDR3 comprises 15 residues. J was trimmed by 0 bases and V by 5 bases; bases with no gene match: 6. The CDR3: CASSMGQPMNTEAFF. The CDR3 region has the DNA TGTGCCAGCAGTATGGGACAGCCTATGAACACTGAAGCTTTCTTT.

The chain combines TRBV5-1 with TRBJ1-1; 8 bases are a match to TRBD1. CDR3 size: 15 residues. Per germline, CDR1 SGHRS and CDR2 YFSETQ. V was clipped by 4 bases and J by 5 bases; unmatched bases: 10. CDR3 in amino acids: CASSPRQGAGTEAFF. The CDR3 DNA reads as TGCGCCAGCAGCCCACGCCAGGGGGCAGGAACTGAAGCTTTCTTT.

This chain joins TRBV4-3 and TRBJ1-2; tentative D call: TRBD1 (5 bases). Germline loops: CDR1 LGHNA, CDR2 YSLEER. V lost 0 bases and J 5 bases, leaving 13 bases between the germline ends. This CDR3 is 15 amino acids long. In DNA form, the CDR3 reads TGCGCCAGCAGCCAAGAGAATCGTGGGGGGTATGGCTACACCTTC. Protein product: CASSQENRGGYGYTF.

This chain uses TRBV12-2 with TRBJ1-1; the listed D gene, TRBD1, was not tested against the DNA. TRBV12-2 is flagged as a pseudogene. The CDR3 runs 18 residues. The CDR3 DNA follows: TGTGCAAGTCGCTTAGCGATAATGACAGGGGTGTCGAACACTGAAGCTTTCTTT. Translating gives CASRLAIMTGVSNTEAFF.

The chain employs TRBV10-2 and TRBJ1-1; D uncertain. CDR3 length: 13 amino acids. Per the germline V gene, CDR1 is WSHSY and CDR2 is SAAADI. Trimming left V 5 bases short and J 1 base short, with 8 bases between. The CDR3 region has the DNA TGCGCCAGCAGTTACACAAAGAACACTGAAGCTTTCTTT. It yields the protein CASSYTKNTEAFF.

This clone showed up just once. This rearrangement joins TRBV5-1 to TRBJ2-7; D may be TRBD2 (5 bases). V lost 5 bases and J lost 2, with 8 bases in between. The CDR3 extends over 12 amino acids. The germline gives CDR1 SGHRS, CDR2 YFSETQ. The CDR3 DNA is TGCGCCAGCAGACCCGGGGCCTACGAGCAGTACTTC. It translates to CASRPGAYEQYF.

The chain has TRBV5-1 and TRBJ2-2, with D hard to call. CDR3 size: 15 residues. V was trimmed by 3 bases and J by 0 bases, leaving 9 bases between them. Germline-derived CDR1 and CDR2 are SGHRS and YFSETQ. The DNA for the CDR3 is TGCGCCAGCAGCTACCCTAATGCGAACACCGGGGAGCTGTTTTTT. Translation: CASSYPNANTGELFF.

The CDR3 bases are TGTGCCAGCAGCGTAGTGGCGGGGGGGATCGACAATGAGCAGTTCTTC. Encoded protein: CASSVVAGGIDNEQFF. The rearrangement uses TRBV9 and TRBJ2-1; 9 bases align to TRBD2. V gave up 0 bases and J gave up 5 bases; unmatched junction bases: 6. Looked up from germline, CDR1 is SGDLS and CDR2 is YYNGEE. The CDR3 is made up of 16 amino acids. The whole variable domain, remainder taken from reference TRBV9 and TRBJ2-1, is DSGVTQTPKHLITATGQRVTLRCSPRSGDLSVYWYQQSLDQGLQFLIQYYNGEERAKGNILERFSAQQFPDLHSELNLSSLELGDSALYFCASSVVAGGIDNEQFFGPGTRLTVL.

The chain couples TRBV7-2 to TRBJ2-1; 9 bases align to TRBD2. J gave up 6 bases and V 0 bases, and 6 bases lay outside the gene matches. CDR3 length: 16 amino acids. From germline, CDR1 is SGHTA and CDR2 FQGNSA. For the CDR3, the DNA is TGTGCCAGCAGCTTAGCCGGTGGACTAGCGACCAATGAGCAGTTCTTC. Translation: CASSLAGGLATNEQFF.

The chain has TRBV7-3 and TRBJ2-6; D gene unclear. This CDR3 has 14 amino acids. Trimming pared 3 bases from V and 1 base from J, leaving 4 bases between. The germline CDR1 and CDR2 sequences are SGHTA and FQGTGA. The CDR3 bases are TGTGCCAGCAGCTTTCTTTCTGGGGCCAACGTCCTGACTTTC. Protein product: CASSFLSGANVLTF.

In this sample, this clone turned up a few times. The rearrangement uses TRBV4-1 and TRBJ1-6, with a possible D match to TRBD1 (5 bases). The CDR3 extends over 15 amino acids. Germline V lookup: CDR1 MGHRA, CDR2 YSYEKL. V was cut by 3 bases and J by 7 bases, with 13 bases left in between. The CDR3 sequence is CASSHHDRQNSPLHF. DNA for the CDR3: TGCGCCAGCAGCCACCATGACAGACAAAATTCACCCCTCCACTTT.

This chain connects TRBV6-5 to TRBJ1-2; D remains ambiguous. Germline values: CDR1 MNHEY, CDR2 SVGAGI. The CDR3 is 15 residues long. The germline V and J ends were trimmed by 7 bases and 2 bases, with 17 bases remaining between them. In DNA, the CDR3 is TGTGCCAGCAATACCGACCTAGGCAAGAACTATGGCTACACCTTC. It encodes CASNTDLGKNYGYTF.

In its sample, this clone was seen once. The DNA of the CDR3 is TGTGCCTGGACCTATTACAAGGGGACAGATACGCAGTATTTT. It translates to CAWTYYKGTDTQYF. The rearrangement uses TRBV30 and TRBJ2-3, with D possibly being TRBD1 (5 bases). This CDR3 is 14 amino acids long. V dropped 4 bases and J dropped 3 bases, with 14 bases sitting between them. Germline V gene data show CDR1 as GTSNPN and CDR2 as SVGIG (reference sequence).

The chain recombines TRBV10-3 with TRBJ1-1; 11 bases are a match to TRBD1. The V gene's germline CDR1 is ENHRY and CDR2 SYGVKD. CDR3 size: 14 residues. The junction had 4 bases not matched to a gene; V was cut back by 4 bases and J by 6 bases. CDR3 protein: CAISGTGGTSEAFF. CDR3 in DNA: TGTGCCATCAGTGGGACAGGGGGCACGTCTGAAGCTTTCTTT.

CDR3: CASSFPVTGELFF. CDR3 in DNA: TGCGCCAGCAGCTTCCCCGTGACCGGGGAGCTGTTTTTT. The gene calls are TRBV5-1 and TRBJ2-2; no definite D call. CDR1 is SGHRS, CDR2 YFSETQ, per germline. CDR3 length: 13 residues. Trimming cost V 2 bases and J 5 bases, with 7 bases left between them.

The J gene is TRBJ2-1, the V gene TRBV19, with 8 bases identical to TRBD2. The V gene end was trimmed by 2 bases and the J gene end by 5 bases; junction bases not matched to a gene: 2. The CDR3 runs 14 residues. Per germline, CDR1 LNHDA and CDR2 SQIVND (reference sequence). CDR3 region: CASSITGGDNEQFF. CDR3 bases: TGTGCCAGTAGTATAACGGGGGGGGACAATGAGCAGTTCTTC.

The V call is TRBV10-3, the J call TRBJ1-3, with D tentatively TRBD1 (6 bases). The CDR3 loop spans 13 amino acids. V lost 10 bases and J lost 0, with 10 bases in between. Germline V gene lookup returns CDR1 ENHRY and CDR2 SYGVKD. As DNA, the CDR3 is TGTGCCACCACAGGGATCTCTGGAAACACCATATATTTT. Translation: CATTGISGNTIYF.

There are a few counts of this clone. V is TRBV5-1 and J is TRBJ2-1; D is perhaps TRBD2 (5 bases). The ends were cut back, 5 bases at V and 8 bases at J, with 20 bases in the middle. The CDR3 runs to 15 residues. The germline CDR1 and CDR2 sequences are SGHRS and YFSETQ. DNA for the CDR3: TGCGCCAGCAGTAGGACTCCAGGCCTACGGGATGAGCAGTTCTTC. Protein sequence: CASSRTPGLRDEQFF.

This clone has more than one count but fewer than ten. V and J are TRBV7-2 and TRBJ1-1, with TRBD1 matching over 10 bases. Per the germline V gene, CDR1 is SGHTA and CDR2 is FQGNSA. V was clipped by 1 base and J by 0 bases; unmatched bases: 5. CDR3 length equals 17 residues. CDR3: CASSLVFGQGVNTEAFF. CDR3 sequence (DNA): TGTGCCAGCAGCTTAGTCTTTGGACAGGGGGTGAACACTGAAGCTTTCTTT. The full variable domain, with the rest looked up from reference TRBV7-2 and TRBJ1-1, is GAGVSQSPSNKVTEKGKDVELRCDPISGHTALYWYRQSLGQGLEFLIYFQGNSAPDKSGLPSDRFSAERTGGSVSTLTIQRTQQEDSAVYLCASSLVFGQGVNTEAFFGQGTRLTVV.

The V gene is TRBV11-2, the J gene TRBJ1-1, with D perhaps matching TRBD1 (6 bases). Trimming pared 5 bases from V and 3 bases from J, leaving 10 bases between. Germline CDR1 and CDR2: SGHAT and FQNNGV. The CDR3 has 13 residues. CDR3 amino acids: CASSINRDTEAFF. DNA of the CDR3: TGTGCCAGCAGCATCAACAGGGACACTGAAGCTTTCTTT.

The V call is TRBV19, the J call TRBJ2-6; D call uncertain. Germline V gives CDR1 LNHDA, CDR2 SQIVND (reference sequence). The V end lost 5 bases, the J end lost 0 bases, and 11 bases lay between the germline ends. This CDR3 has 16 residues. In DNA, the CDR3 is TGTGCCAGTAGTCCAGGTCACGCCTCTGGGGCCAACGTCCTGACTTTC. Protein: CASSPGHASGANVLTF.

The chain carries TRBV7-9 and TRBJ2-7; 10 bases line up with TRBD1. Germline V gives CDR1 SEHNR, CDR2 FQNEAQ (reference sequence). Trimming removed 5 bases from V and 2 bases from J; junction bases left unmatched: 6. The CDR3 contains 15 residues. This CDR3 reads CASSVPGTGAYEQYF. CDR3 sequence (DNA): TGTGCCAGCAGCGTCCCGGGGACAGGGGCCTACGAGCAGTACTTC.

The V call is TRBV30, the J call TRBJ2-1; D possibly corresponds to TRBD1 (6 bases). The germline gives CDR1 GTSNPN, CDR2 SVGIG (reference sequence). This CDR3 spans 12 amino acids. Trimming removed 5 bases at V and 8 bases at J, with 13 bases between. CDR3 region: CAWGGRLDEQFF. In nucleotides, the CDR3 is TGTGCCTGGGGGGGCCGTCTCGATGAGCAGTTCTTC.

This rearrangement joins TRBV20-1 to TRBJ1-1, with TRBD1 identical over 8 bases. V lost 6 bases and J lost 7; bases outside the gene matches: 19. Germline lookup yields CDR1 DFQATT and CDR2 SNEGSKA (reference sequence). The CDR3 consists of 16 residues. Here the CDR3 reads CSASGTKTGGAIEAFF. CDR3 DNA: TGCAGTGCGAGTGGAACAAAAACAGGGGGAGCAATTGAAGCTTTCTTT.